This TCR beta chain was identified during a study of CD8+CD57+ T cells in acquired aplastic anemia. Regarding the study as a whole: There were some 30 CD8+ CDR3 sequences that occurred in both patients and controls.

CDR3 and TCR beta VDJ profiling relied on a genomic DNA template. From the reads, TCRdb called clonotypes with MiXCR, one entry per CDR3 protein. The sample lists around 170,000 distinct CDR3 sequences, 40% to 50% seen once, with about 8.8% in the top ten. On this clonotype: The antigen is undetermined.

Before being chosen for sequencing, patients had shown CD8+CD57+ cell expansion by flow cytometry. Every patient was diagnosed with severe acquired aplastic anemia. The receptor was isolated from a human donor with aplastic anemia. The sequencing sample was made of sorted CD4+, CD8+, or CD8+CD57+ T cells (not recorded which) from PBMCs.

The CDR3: CASSTTGTSGSNTQYF. The CDR3 bases are TGTGCCAGTAGTACCACCGGGACTAGCGGGAGTAATACGCAGTATTTT. This chain uses TRBV19 with TRBJ2-3; 14 bases fit TRBD2. The ends lost 4 bases at V and 7 bases at J; junction bases unmatched: 7. CDR1 and CDR2 (germline): LNHDA, SQIVND (reference sequence). This CDR3 contains 16 residues.